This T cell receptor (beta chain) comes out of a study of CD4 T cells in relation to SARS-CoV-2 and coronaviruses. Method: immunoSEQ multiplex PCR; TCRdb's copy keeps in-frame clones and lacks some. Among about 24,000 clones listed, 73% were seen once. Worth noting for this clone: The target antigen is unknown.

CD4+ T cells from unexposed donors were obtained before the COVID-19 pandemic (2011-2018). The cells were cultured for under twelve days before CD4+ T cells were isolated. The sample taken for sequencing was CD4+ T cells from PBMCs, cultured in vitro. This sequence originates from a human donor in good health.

Here the CDR3 reads CASRLFGQSLSTDTQYF. The DNA for the CDR3 is TGTGCCAGCAGACTCTTCGGACAGTCCCTTAGCACAGATACGCAGTATTTT. This sequence joins TRBV27 and TRBJ2-3; tentative D call: TRBD1 (6 bases). Germline V lookup: CDR1 MNHEY, CDR2 SMNVEV (reference sequence). The CDR3 length is 17 residues. Trimming took 6 bases from V and 0 from J, leaving 19 bases between them.